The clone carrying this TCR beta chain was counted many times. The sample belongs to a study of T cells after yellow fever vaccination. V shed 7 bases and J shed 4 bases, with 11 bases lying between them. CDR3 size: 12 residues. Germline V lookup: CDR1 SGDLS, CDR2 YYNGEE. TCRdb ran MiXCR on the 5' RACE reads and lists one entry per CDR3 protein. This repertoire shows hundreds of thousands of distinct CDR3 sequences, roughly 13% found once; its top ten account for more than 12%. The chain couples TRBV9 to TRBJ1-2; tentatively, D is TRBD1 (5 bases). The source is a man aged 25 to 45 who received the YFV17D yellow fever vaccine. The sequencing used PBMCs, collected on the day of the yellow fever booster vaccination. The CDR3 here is CASRGGSYGYTF. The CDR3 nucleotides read TGTGCCAGCCGGGGGGGGAGCTATGGCTACACCTTC.